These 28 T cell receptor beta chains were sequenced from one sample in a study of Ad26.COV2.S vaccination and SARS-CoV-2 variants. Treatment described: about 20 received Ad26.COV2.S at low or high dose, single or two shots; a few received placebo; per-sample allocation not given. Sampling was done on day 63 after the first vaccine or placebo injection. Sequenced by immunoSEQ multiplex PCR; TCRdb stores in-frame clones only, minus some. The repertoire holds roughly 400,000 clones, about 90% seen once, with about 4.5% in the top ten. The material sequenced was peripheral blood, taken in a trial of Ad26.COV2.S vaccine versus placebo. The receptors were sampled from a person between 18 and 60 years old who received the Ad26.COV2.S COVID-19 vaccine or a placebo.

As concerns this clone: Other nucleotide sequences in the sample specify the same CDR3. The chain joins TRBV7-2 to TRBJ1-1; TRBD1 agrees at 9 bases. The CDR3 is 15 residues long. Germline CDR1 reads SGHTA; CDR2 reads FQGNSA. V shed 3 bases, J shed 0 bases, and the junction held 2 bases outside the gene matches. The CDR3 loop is CASSLGQGMNTEAFF. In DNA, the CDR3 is TGTGCCAGCAGCTTGGGACAGGGAATGAACACTGAAGCTTTCTTT.

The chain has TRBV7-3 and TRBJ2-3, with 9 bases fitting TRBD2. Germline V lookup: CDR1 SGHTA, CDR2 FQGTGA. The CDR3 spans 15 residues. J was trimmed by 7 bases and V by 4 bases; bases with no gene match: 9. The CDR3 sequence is CASSSLAGEGYTQYF. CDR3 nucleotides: TGTGCCAGCAGCTCCTTAGCGGGAGAAGGATATACGCAGTATTTT. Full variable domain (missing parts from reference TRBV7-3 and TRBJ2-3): GAGVSQTPSNKVTEKGKYVELRCDPISGHTALYWYRQSLGQGPEFLIYFQGTGAADDSGLPNDRFFAVRPEGSVSTLKIQRTERGDSAVYLCASSSLAGEGYTQYFGPGTRLTVL.

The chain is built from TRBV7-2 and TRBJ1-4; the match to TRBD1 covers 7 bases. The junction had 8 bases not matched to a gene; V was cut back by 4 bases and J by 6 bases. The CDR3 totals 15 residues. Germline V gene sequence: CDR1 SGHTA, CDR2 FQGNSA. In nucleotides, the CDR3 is TGTGCCAGCAGCTCGGGACAGCAAATTGATGAAAAACTGTTTTTT. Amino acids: CASSSGQQIDEKLFF.

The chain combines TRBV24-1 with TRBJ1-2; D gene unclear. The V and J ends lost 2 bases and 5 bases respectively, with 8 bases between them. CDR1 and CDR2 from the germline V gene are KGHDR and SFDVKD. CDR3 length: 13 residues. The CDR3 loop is CATSDSLQYGYTF. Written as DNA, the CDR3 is TGTGCCACCAGTGATTCTTTACAGTATGGCTACACCTTC.

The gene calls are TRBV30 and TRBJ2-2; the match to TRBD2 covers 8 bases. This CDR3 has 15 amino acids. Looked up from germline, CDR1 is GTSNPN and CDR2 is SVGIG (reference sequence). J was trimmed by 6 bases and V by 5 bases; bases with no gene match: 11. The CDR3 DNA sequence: TGTGCCTGGCATCCGGGACTAGTATTCGCCGGGGAGCTGTTTTTT. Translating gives CAWHPGLVFAGELFF. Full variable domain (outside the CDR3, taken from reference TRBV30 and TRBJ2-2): SQTIHQWPATLVQPVGSPLSLECTVEGTSNPNLYWYRQAAGRGLQLLFYSVGIGQISSEVPQNLSASRPQDRQFILSSKKLLLSDSGFYLCAWHPGLVFAGELFFGEGSRLTVL.

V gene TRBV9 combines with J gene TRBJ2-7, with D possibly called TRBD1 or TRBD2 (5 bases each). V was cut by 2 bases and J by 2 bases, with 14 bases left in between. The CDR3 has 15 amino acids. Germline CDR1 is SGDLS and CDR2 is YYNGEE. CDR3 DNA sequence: TGTGCCAGCAGCGTGGAAGGGGAGCGAGCCTACGAGCAGTACTTC. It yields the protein CASSVEGERAYEQYF.

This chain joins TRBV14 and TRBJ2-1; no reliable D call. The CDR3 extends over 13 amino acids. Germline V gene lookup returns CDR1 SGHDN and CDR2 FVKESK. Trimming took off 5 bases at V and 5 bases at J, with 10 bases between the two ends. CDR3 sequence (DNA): TGTGCCAGCAGCAGGTGGGCGAACAATGAGCAGTTCTTC. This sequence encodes CASSRWANNEQFF.

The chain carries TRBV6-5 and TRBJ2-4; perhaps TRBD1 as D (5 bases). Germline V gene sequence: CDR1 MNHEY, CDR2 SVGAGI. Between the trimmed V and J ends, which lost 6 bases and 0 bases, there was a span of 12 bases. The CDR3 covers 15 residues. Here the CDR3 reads CASSPDILAKNIQYF. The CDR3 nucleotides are TGTGCCAGCAGCCCGGACATCTTAGCCAAAAACATTCAGTACTTC.

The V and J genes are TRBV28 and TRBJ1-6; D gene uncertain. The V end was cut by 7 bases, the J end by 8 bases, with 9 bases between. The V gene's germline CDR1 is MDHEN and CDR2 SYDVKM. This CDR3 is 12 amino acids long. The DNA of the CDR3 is TGTGCCAGCACTCCTGGGGATTCACCCCTCCACTTT. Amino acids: CASTPGDSPLHF.

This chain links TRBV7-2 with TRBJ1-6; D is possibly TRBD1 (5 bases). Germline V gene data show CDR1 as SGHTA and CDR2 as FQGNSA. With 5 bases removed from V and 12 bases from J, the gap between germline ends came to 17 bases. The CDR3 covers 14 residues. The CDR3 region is CASSRIRGNRPLHF. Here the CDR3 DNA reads TGTGCCAGCAGCCGGATCCGGGGCAACAGACCCCTCCACTTT. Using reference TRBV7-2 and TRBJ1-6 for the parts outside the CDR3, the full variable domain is GAGVSQSPSNKVTEKGKDVELRCDPISGHTALYWYRQSLGQGLEFLIYFQGNSAPDKSGLPSDRFSAERTGGSVSTLTIQRTQQEDSAVYLCASSRIRGNRPLHFGNGTRLTVT.

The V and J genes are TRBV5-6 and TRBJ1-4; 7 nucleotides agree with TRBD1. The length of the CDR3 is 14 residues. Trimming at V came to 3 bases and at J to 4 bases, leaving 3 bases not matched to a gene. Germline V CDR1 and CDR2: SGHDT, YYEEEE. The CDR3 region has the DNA TGTGCCAGCAGCTCCGGGACAGTTAATGAAAAACTGTTTTTT. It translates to CASSSGTVNEKLFF.

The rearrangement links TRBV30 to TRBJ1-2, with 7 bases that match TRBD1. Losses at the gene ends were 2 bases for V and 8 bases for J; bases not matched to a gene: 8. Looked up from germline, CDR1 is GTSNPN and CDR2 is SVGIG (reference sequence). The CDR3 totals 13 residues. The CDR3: CAWSFDREGGYTF. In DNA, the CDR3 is TGTGCCTGGAGTTTCGACAGGGAGGGAGGCTACACCTTC.

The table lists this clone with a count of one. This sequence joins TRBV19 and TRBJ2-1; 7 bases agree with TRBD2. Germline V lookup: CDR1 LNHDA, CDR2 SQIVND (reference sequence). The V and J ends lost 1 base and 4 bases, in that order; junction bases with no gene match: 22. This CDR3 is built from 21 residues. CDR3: CASSIGGPGTTLPVTYNEQFF. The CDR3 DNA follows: TGTGCCAGTAGTATAGGGGGACCTGGGACTACCCTGCCGGTTACTTACAATGAGCAGTTCTTC.

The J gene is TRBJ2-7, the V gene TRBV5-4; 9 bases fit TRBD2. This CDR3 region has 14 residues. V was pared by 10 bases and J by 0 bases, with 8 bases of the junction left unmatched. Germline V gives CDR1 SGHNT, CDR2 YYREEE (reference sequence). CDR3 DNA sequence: TGTGCCGGGGCGACTAGCGGAAACTCCTACGAGCAGTACTTC. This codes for CAGATSGNSYEQYF.

CDR3 loop: CSGARPSTDTQYF. The CDR3 nucleotides are TGCAGCGGTGCGCGGCCTAGCACAGATACGCAGTATTTT. V usage is TRBV29-1 and J usage is TRBJ2-3; D not resolved. V lost 7 bases and J lost 0, with 11 bases in between. The germline V gene encodes CDR1 SQVTM and CDR2 ANQGSEA. The CDR3 is 13 residues long.

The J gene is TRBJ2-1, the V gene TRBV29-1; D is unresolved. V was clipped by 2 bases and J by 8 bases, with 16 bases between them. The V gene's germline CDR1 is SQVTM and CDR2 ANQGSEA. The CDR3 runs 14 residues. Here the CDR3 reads CSVEKWVRWDEQFF. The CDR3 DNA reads TGCAGCGTTGAAAAATGGGTACGCTGGGATGAGCAGTTCTTC.

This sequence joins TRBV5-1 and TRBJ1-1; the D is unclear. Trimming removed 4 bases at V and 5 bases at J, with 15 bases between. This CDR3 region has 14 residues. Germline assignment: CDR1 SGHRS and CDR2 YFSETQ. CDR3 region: CASSLWGGETEAFF. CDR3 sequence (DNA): TGCGCCAGCAGCCTGTGGGGAGGAGAGACTGAAGCTTTCTTT.

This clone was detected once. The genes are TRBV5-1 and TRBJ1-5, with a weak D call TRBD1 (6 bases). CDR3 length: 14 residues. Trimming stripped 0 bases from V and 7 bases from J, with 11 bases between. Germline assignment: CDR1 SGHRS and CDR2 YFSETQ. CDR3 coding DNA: TGCGCCAGCAGCTTGGAACAGGGAGAACAGCCCCAGCATTTT. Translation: CASSLEQGEQPQHF.

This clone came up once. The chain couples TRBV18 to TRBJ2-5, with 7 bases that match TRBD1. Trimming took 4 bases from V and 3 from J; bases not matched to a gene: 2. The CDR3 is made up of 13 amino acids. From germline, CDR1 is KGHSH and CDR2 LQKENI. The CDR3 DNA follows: TGTGCCAGCTCACAGGGGACAGAAGAGACCCAGTACTTC. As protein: CASSQGTEETQYF. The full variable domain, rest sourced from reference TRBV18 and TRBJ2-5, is NAGVMQNPRHLVRRRGQEARLRCSPMKGHSHVYWYRQLPEEGLKFMVYLQKENIIDESGMPKERFSAEFPKEGPSILRIQQVVRGDSAAYFCASSQGTEETQYFGPGTRLLVL.

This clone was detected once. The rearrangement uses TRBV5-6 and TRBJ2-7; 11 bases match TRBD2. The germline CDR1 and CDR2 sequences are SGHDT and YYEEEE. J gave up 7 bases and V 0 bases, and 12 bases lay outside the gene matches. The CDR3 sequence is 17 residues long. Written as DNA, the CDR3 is TGTGCCAGCAGCTTGGTAGCGGGAGGGCCTGGTACGAATGAGCAGTACTTC. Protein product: CASSLVAGGPGTNEQYF.

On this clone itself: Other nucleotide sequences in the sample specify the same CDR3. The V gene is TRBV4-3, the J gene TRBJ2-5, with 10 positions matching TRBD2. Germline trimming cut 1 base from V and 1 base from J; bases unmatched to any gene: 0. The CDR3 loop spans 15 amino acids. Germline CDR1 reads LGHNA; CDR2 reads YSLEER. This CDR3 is CASSQGTSGQETQYF. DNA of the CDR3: TGCGCCAGCAGCCAAGGGACTAGCGGCCAAGAGACCCAGTACTTC.

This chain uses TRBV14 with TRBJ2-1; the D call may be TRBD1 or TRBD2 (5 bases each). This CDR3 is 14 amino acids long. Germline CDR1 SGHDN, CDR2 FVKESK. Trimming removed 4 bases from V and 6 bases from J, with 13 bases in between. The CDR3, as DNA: TGTGCCAGCAGCCCAGATGGGGGAACCAATGAGCAGTTCTTC. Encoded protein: CASSPDGGTNEQFF.

The CDR3 here is CAWSALGRSYNSPLHF. The CDR3 region has the DNA TGTGCCTGGAGTGCCCTAGGACGATCCTATAATTCACCCCTCCACTTT. The chain is built from TRBV30 and TRBJ1-6; unclear D gene. Trimming removed 1 base from V and 1 base from J, with 11 bases in between. CDR1 and CDR2 (germline): GTSNPN, SVGIG (reference sequence). The CDR3 contains 16 residues. Variable domain in full (rest from reference TRBV30 and TRBJ1-6): SQTIHQWPATLVQPVGSPLSLECTVEGTSNPNLYWYRQAAGRGLQLLFYSVGIGQISSEVPQNLSASRPQDRQFILSSKKLLLSDSGFYLCAWSALGRSYNSPLHFGNGTRLTVT.

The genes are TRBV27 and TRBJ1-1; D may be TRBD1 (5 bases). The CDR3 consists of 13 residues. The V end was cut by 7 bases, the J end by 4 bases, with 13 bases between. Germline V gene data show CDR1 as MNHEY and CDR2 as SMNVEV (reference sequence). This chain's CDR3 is CASKRGIGTEAFF. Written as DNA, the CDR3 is TGTGCCAGCAAGCGGGGGATCGGCACTGAAGCTTTCTTT.

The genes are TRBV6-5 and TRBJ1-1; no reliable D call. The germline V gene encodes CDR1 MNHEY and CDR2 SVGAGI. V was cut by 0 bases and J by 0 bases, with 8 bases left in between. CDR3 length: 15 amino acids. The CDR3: CASSYSAGLNTEAFF. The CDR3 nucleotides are TGTGCCAGCAGTTACTCGGCCGGGCTGAACACTGAAGCTTTCTTT.

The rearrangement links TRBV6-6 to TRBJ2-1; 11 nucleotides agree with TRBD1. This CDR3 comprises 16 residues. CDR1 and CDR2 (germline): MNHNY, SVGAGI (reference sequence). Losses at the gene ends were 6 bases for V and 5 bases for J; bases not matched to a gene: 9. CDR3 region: CASSTDRGRVNNEQFF. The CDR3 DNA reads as TGTGCCAGCAGCACGGACAGGGGGCGCGTGAACAATGAGCAGTTCTTC.

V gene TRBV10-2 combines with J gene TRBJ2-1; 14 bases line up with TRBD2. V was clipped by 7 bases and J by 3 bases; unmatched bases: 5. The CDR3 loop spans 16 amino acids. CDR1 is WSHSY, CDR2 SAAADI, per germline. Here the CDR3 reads CASTGLAGGHYNEQFF. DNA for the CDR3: TGCGCCAGCACCGGACTAGCGGGAGGCCACTACAATGAGCAGTTCTTC.

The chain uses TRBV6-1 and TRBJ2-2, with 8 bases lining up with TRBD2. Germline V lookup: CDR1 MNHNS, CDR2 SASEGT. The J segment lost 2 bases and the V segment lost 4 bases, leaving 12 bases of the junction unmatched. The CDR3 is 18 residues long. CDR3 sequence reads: CASSALGGGGINTGELFF. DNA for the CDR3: TGTGCCAGCAGTGCTCTCGGGGGGGGCGGAATAAACACCGGGGAGCTGTTTTTT.